In this sample, the clone carrying this T cell receptor beta chain turned up a few times. J was trimmed by 5 bases and V by 3 bases; bases with no gene match: 4. Looked up from germline, CDR1 is MNHEY and CDR2 is SMNVEV (reference sequence). This CDR3 has 15 residues. The treatment here: PENTA 11 planned treatment interruption arm or continuous ART arm. The sample is drawn from a study of HIV-infected children after antiretroviral therapy interruption. A 3' RACE protocol on RNA, with unique molecular identifiers, produced the TCR library. MiXCR, applied by TCRdb to the 3' RACE reads, yields one record per CDR3 protein. The sample records around 50,000 distinct CDR3 sequences, roughly 4% being singletons.

This TCR derives from a pool of human donors with HIV. The chain combines TRBV27 with TRBJ2-1, with 10 bases lining up with TRBD2. Sample: CD45RA+ CD4+ T cells from PBMCs, pooled from several time points, taken from a donor given antiretroviral therapy, either interrupted or continuous. The subset is: naive CD4+ CD45RA+ CD45RO- T cells. This chain's CDR3 is CASSFRLAGNNEQFF. The CDR3 DNA sequence: TGTGCCAGCAGTTTTAGACTAGCGGGCAACAATGAGCAGTTCTTC.